This TCR beta chain originates from a study of radiotherapy plus CTLA-4 blockade in lung cancer. Study conclusions and caveats: The authors reported that early blood T cell clone dynamics, with interferon-beta, best predicted response.

Using immunoSEQ multiplex PCR, the repertoire was profiled, and TCRdb retains in-frame clones only, with some absent. The sample contains 40,000 to 50,000 clones, 75% to 90% of which appear only once. Unmatched junction bases numbered 9, after V lost 3 bases and J lost 0 bases. Germline-derived CDR1 and CDR2 are SGDLS and YYNGEE. CDR3 length: 18 residues. Treatment of patients with chemo-refractory metastatic non-small-cell lung cancer consisted of focal radiation plus CTLA-4 blockade with ipilimumab. Note on this clone: Its antigen is unidentified.

The specimen comprised peripheral blood, sampled from a patient treated with radiotherapy plus ipilimumab. This TCR derives from a human donor with non-small cell lung cancer who had stable disease on radiotherapy plus ipilimumab. The J gene is TRBJ2-6, the V gene TRBV9; 7 bases fit TRBD1. DNA of the CDR3: TGTGCCAGCAGCGCCCCGACAGGGTTGGTCTCTGGGGCCAACGTCCTGACTTTC. Its protein is CASSAPTGLVSGANVLTF.